This section outlines one TCR beta chain sequence together with its context. Its specificity is not known. These data originate in a study of T cell repertoires in ileal Crohn's disease. In the study overall: At surgery, more than 30% of patients smoked, with median disease duration around 8 years. General study points: Compared with non-smokers, active smokers at surgery showed more clonal expansions. Endoscopic recurrence occurred in every patient whose clonality exceeded 26.8%.

Per sample, 500 to 650 nanograms of biopsy DNA were TCRB immunosequenced. Sequencing was performed with immunoSEQ multiplex PCR; in TCRdb, only in-frame clones are kept and a portion is missing. This table holds approximately 7,500 clones, 95% to 96% found once. This CDR3 region has 15 residues. Trimming took off 0 bases at V and 2 bases at J, with 11 bases between the two ends. Germline values: CDR1 GTSNPN, CDR2 SVGIG (reference sequence). The chain couples TRBV30 to TRBJ2-1, with TRBD2 as a possible D gene (7 bases). This TCR was sampled from an adult with Crohn's disease. The source material was ileal tissue. The CDR3 DNA reads TGTGCCTGGAGTGTAACGGGGGGCCCCTACAATGAGCAGTTCTTC. Its translation is CAWSVTGGPYNEQFF.